The source of this T cell receptor beta chain is a study of T cell responses to AZD1222 COVID-19 vaccine. Study results and caveats: Targeting of unmutated variant regions was reportedly seen in nearly half of spike-specific TCRs. There were repertoire samples only from the period after the peak T cell response. Mapped onto spike, vaccine-associated CD4 TCRs spanned it and were dominant at 160-218 and 743-854. Recipients of AZD1222 seropositive at baseline numbered only 6 or 7.

On this clone itself: Its specificity is not known.

Profiling relied on immunoSEQ multiplex PCR, and the TCRdb table lists in-frame clones only, not all of them. This table holds about 140,000 clones, 88% found once. Germline CDR1 is ENHRY and CDR2 is SYGVKD. V lost 3 bases and J lost 12, with 15 bases in between. The CDR3 extends over 12 amino acids. The sequences come from peripheral blood, collected 28 days after the second AZD1222 dose. This receptor was obtained from an adult who received the AZD1222 COVID-19 vaccine. This chain uses TRBV10-3 with TRBJ2-7; D assignment may be TRBD1 or TRBD2 (5 bases each). The CDR3 nucleotides are TGTGCCATCAGTGAAGGGGACCCTATGCCGTACTTC. This codes for CAISEGDPMPYF.